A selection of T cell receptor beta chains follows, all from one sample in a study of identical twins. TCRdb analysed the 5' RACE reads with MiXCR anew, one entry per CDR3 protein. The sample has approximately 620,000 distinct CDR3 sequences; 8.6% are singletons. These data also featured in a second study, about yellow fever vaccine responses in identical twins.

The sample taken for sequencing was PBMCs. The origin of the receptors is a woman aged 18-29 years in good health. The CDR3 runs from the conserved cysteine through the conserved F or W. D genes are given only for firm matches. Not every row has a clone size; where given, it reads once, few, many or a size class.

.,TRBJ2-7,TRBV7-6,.,CASSVDRDSASYEQYF,TGTGCCAGCAGCGTTGACCGAGACAGTGCGTCCTACGAGCAGTACTTC
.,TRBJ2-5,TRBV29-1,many,CSLGQGIQETQYF,TGCAGCCTGGGGCAGGGGATCCAAGAGACCCAGTACTTC
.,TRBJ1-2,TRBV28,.,CASSPSGIRRDGYTF,TGTGCCAGCAGTCCATCAGGGATCCGACGGGATGGCTACACCTTC
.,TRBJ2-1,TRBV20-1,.,CSAPQGGDYNEQFF,TGCAGTGCTCCCCAGGGGGGGGATTACAATGAGCAGTTCTTC
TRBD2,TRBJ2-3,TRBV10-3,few,CAISQGSGRTDTQYF,TGTGCCATCAGTCAGGGTAGCGGGAGAACAGATACGCAGTATTTT
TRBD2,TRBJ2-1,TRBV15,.,CATSRELAGANNEQFF,TGTGCCACCAGCAGAGAGCTAGCGGGGGCGAACAATGAGCAGTTCTTC
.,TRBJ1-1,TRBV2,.,CASSESPSNTEAFF,TGTGCCAGCAGTGAATCCCCCAGCAACACTGAAGCTTTCTTT
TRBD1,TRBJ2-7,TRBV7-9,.,CASSLADRGFYEQYF,TGTGCCAGCAGCTTAGCGGACAGGGGCTTCTACGAGCAGTACTTC
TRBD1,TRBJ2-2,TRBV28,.,CASRAGGLTNTGELFF,TGTGCCAGCAGGGCAGGGGGTTTAACGAACACCGGGGAGCTGTTTTTT
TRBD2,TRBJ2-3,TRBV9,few,CASTPIPTSGVTDTQYF,TGTGCCAGCACCCCGATTCCTACTAGCGGGGTAACAGATACGCAGTATTTT